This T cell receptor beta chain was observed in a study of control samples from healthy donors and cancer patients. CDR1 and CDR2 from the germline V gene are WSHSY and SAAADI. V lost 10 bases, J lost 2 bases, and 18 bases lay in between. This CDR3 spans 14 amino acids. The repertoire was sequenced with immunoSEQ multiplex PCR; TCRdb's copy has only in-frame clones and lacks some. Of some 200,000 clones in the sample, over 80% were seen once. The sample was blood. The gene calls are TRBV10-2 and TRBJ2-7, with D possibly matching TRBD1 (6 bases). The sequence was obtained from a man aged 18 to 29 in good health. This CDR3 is CATRLTEGAYEQYF. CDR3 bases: TGCGCCACTAGACTGACCGAGGGGGCCTACGAGCAGTACTTC.